This T cell receptor (beta chain) originates from a study of graft-versus-host responses after intestinal transplantation. Turning to the study itself: Induction using anti-thymocyte globulin, followed by tacrolimus and steroids for approximately 3 years, was given to all recipients. Points from the study as a whole: Subjects displaying graft-donor T cell macrochimerism possessed elevated graft-versus-host to host-versus-graft clonal ratios inside allografts.

Regarding this clone: The antigen remains unidentified.

This CDR3 comprises 14 residues. V was pared by 7 bases and J by 4 bases, with 16 bases between. Germline loops: CDR1 MNHNS, CDR2 SASEGT. Assay used: immunoSEQ multiplex PCR; TCRdb lists only in-frame clones, some missing. Found here are about 100,000 clones, 87% of them singletons; the top ten hold roughly 0.97%. The source of this sequence is a human donor who was the organ donor for an intestinal transplant. Here the sequenced sample was unstimulated CD4+ T cells sorted from spleen or lymph node cells, taken before transplant. The chain recombines TRBV6-1 with TRBJ1-2; D is perhaps TRBD1 (6 bases). The DNA for the CDR3 is TGTGCCAGCACCAGATTAAGGACAGTCTATGGCTACACCTTC. Encoded protein: CASTRLRTVYGYTF.